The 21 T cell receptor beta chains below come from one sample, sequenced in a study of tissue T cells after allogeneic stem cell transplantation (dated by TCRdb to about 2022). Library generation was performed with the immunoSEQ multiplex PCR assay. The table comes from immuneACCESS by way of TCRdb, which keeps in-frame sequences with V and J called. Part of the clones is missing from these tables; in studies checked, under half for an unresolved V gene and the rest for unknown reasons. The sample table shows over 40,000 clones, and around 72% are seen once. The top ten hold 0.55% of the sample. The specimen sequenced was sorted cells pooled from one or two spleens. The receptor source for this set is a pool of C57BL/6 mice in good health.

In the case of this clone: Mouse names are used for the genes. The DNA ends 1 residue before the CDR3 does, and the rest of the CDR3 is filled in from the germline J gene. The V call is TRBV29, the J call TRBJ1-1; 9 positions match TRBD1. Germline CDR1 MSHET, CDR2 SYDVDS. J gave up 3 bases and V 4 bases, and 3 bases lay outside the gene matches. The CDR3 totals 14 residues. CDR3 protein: CASSSDRGDTEVFF. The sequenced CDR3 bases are TGTGCTAGCAGTTCAGACAGGGGGGACACAGAAGTCTTC.

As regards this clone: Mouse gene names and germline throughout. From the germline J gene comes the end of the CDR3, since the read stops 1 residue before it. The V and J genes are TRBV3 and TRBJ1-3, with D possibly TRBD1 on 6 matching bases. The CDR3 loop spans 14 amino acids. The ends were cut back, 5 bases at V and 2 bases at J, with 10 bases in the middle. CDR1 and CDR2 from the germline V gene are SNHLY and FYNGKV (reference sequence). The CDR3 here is CASSPKGAGNTLYF. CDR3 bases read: TGTGCCAGCAGCCCGAAGGGGGCTGGAAATACGCTCTAT.

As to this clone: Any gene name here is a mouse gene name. The CDR3 loop reads CASSQESGGKQFF. CDR3 bases read: TGTGCCAGCAGCCAAGAGTCAGGGGGGAAGCAGTTC. The chain is built from TRBV2 and TRBJ2-1; D perhaps matches TRBD1 (7 bases). Read sequence stops 1 residue before the CDR3 end, and the germline J gene provides the missing end. The CDR3 is 13 amino acids. V shed 0 bases and J shed 11 bases, with 11 bases lying between them. Germline V gene data show CDR1 as LGHNA and CDR2 as YSYQKL.

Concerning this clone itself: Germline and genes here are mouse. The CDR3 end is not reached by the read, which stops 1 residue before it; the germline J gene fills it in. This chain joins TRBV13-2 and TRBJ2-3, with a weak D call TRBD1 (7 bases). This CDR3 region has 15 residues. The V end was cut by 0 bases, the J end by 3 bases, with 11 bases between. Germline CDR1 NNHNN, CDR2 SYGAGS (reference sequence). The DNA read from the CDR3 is TGTGCCAGCGGTGATGGAAGGGGGCGGGCAGAAACGCTGTAT. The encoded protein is CASGDGRGRAETLY. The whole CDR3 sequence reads CASGDGRGRAETLYF.

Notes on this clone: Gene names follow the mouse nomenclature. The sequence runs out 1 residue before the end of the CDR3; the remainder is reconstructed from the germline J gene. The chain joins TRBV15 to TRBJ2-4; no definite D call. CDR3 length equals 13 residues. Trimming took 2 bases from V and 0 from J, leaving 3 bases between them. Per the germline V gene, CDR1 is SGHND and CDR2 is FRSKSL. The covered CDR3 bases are TGTGCCAGCAGTTTAAAGAGTCAAAACACCTTGTAC. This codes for CASSLKSQNTLY. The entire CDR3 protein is CASSLKSQNTLYF. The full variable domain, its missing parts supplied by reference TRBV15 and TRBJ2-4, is DAGVTQTPRHEVAEKGQTIILKCEPVSGHNDLFWYRQTKIQGLELLSYFRSKSLMEDGGAFKDRFKAEMLNSSFSTLKIQPTEPKDSAVYLCASSLKSQNTLYFGAGTRLSVL.

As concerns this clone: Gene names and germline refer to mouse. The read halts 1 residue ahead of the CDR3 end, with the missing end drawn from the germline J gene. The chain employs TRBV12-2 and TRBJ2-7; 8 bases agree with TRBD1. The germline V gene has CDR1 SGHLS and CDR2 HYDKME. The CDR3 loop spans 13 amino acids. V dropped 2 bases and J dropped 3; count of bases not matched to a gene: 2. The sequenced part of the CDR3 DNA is TGTGCCAGCTCTCCGACAGGGGACTATGAACAGTAC. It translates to CASSPTGDYEQY. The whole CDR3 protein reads CASSPTGDYEQYF.

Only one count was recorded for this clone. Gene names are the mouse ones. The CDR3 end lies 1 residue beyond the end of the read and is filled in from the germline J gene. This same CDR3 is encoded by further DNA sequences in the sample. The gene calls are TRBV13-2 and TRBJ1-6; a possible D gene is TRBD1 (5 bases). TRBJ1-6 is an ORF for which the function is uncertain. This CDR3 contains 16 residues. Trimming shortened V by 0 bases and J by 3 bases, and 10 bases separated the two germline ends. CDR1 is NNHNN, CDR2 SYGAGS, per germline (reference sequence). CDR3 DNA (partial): TGTGCCAGCGGTGATGCAGGAGGGGACTATAATTCGCCCCTCTAC. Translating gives CASGDAGGDYNSPLY. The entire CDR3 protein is CASGDAGGDYNSPLYF.

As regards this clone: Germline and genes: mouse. CDR3 bases read: TGTGCCAGCAGCCAAGGGACTGGGGGTAGAGAACAGTAC. Translation gives CASSQGTGGREQY. The CDR3 reads in full as CASSQGTGGREQYF. V and J are TRBV5 and TRBJ2-7, with 10 bases aligning to TRBD2. The read comes to an end 1 residue before the CDR3 does, leaving the germline J gene to fill in the end. The CDR3 runs to 14 residues. Germline V CDR1 and CDR2: LGHNA, YNLKQL (reference sequence). Germline trimming cut 1 base from V and 7 bases from J; bases unmatched to any gene: 4.

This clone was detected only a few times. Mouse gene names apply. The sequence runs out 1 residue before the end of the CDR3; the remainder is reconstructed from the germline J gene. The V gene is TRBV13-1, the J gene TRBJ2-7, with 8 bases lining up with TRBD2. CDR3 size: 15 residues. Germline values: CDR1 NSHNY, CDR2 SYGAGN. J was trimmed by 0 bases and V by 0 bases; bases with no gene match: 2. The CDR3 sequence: CASSDALGDSYEQYF. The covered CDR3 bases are TGTGCCAGCAGTGATGCACTGGGGGACTCCTATGAACAGTAC.

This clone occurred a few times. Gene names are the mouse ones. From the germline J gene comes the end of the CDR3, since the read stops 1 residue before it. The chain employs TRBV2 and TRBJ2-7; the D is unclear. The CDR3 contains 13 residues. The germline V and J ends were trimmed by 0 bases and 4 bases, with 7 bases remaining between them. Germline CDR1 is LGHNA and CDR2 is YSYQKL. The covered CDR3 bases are TGTGCCAGCAGCCAAGATCTCTGGTATGAACAGTAC. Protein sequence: CASSQDLWYEQY. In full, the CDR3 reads CASSQDLWYEQYF.

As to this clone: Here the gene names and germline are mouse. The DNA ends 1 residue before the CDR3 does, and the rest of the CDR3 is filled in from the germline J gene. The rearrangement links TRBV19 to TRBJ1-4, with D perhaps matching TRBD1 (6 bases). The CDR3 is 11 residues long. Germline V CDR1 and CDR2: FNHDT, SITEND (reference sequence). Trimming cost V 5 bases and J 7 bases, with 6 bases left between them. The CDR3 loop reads CASRQGERLFF. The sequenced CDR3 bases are TGTGCCAGCAGACAGGGCGAAAGATTATTT. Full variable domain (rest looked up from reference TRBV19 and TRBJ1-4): GGIITQTPKFLIGQEGQKLTLKCQQNFNHDTMYWYRQDSGKGLRLIYYSITENDLQKGDLSEGYDASREKKSSFSLTVTSAQKNEMAVFLCASRQGERLFFGHGTKLSVL.

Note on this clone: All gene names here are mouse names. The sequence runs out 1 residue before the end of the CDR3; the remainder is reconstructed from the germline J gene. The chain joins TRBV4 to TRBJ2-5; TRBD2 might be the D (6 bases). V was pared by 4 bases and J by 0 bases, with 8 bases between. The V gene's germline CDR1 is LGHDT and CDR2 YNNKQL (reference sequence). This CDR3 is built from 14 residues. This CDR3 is CASSSLGNQDTQYF. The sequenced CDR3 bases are TGTGCCAGCAGCTCCCTGGGGAACCAAGACACCCAGTAC.

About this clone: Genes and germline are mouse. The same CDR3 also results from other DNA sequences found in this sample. The CDR3 DNA, read in part, is TGTGCCTGGAGCCGGGGGTTCCAAGACACCCAGTAC. Encoded protein: CAWSRGFQDTQY. The entire CDR3 is CAWSRGFQDTQYF. The chain employs TRBV31 and TRBJ2-5; tentatively, D is TRBD1 or TRBD2 (5 bases each). With the read ending 1 residue before the CDR3 end, the germline J gene is used to fill in that end. The CDR3 runs to 13 residues. V was cut by 3 bases and J by 2 bases, with 9 bases left in between. From germline, CDR1 is GKSSPN and CDR2 SITVG.

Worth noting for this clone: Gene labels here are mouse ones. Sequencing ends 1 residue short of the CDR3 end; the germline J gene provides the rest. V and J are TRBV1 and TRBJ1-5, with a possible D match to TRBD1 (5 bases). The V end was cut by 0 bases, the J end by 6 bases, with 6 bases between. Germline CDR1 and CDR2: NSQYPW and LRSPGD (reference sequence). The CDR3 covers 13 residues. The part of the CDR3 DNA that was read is TGCACCTGCAGTGCAGATGGGGGCCAGGCTCCGCTT. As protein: CTCSADGGQAPL. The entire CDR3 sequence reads CTCSADGGQAPLF.

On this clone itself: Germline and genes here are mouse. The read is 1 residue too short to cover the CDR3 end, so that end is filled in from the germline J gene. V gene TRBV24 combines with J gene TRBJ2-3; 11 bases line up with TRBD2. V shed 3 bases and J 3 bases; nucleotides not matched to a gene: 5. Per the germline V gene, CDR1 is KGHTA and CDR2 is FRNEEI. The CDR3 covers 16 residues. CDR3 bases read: TGTGCCAGCAGTCTACTGGGGGGGCTTGAGGCAGAAACGCTGTAT. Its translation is CASSLLGGLEAETLY. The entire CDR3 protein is CASSLLGGLEAETLYF.

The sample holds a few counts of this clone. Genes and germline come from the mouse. The CDR3 reads CASSFEGGYAEQFF. The covered CDR3 bases are TGTGCAAGCAGCTTTGAGGGGGGCTATGCTGAGCAGTTC. The chain recombines TRBV16 with TRBJ2-1; either TRBD1 or TRBD2 may fit D (6 bases each). The read falls 1 residue short of the CDR3 end, and the missing part is taken from the germline J gene. The CDR3 runs to 14 residues. Germline V CDR1 and CDR2: SGHSA, FRNQAP. The V gene lost 3 bases and the J gene lost 3 bases, with 9 bases spanning the gap.

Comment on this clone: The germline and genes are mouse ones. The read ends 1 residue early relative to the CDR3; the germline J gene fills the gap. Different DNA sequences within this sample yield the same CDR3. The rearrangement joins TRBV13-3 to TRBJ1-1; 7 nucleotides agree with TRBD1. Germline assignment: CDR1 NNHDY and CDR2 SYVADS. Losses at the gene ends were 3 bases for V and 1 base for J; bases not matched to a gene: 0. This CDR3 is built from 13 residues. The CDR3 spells CASSGTGNTEVFF. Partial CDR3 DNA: TGTGCCAGCAGTGGGACAGGGAACACAGAAGTCTTC.

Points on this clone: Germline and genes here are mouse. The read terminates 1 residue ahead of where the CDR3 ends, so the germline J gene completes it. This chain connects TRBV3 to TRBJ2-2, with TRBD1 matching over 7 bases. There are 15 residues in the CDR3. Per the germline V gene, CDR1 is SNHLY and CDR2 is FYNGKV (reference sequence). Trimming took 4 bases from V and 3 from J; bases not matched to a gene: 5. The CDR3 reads CASSSTGRDTGQLYF. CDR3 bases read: TGTGCCAGCAGCTCGACAGGGAGGGACACCGGGCAGCTCTAC. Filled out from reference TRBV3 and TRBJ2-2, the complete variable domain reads GPKVLQIPSHQIIDMGQMVTLNCDPVSNHLYFYWYKQILGQQMEFLVNFYNGKVMEKSKLFKDQFSVERPDGSYFTLKIQPTALEDSAVYFCASSSTGRDTGQLYFGEGSKLTVL.

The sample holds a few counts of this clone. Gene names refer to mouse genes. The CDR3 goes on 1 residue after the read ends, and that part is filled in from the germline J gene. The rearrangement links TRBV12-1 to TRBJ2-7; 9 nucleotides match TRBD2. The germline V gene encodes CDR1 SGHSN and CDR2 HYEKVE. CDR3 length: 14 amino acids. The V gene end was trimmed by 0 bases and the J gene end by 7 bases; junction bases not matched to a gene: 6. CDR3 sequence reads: CASSLDWGGMEQYF. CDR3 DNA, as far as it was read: TGTGCCAGCTCTCTCGATTGGGGGGGCATGGAACAGTAC.

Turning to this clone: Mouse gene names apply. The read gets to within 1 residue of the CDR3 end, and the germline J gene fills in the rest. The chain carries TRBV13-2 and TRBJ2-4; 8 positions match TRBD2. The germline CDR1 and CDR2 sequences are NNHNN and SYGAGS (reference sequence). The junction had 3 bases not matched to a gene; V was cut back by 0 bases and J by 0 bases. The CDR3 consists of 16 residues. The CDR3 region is CASGDGTGPSQNTLYF. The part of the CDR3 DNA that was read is TGTGCCAGCGGTGATGGGACTGGGCCTAGTCAAAACACCTTGTAC.

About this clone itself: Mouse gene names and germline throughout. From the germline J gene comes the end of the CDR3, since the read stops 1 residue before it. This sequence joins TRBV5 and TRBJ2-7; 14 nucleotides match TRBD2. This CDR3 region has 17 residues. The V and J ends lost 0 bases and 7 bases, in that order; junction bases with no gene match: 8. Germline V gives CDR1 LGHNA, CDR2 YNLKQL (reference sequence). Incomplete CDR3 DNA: TGTGCCAGCAGCCAAGACAGGGACTGGGGGGGCGCGGGGGAACAGTAC. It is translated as CASSQDRDWGGAGEQY. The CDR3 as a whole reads CASSQDRDWGGAGEQYF.